This T cell receptor (beta chain) is from a study of human T cells and chemical hapten exposure. In the study overall: The patients, most of them female, presented with alopecia areata, totalis or universalis.

This CDR3 is built from 12 residues. V was pared by 8 bases and J by 5 bases, with 13 bases between. The germline V gene has CDR1 MNHNS and CDR2 SASEGT. Individual cDNA molecules (in the library) carried attached unique molecular identifiers. TCRdb called the RACE reads again in MiXCR, with one record for every CDR3 protein. Altogether around 40,000 distinct CDR3 sequences are present, 10% to 15% being singletons, with the ten largest covering about 2.5%. Time point given: patch test 3, about 24 weeks after DPC sensitization. Treatment of the sample: therapeutic diphenylcyclopropenone sensitization with weekly scalp DPC. Unfractionated whole blood yielded total RNA. Study-wide results and limits: Patch test score tracked positively with PT1 expanded TCR counts. In comparison with controls, expanded TCRs gave rise to a significantly larger number of large CDR3 similarity clusters.

Notes on this clonotype: Antigen unknown.

The sample consisted of whole blood, taken in connection with sensitization to the hapten diphenylcyclopropenone (DPC). This clonotype was obtained from a woman in her forties with alopecia areata. Some clones in this sample may be carry-over from other donors' samples. The gene calls are TRBV6-1 and TRBJ2-7; D call uncertain. CDR3 sequence reads: CASDLGFNEQYF. The DNA for the CDR3 is TGTGCCAGCGACTTGGGTTTCAACGAGCAGTACTTC.